This passage covers 19 T cell receptor beta chains from one sample sequenced in a study of blood T cells in healthy people across ages. It was with a sample-barcoded 5' primer and a J-beta primer mix that a second PCR of about 6 to 12 cycles was run. TCRdb re-called the 5' RACE reads through MiXCR, storing one row per CDR3 protein. The sample has approximately 1,000,000 distinct CDR3 sequences, 35% to 40% seen once; the top ten hold around 13%. The sequencing input was blood. These receptors were obtained from a man aged 18-30 years in good health.

This clonotype showed up just a few times. V is TRBV27 and J is TRBJ2-4; 8 bases align to TRBD2. Trimming removed 7 bases from V and 2 bases from J; junction bases left unmatched: 7. The CDR3 extends over 15 amino acids. Germline CDR1 reads MNHEY; CDR2 reads SMNVEV (reference sequence). The CDR3 spells CASIIGRGSKNIQYF. The CDR3 bases are TGTGCCAGCATTATCGGGAGGGGGTCCAAAAACATTCAGTACTTC.

This clonotype was picked up one time. The chain combines TRBV6-2 or TRBV6-3 with TRBJ1-1; D not certain. V was cut by 6 bases and J by 5 bases, with 16 bases left in between. The CDR3 spans 14 residues. The germline V gene encodes CDR1 MNHEY and CDR2 SVGEGT. CDR3 nucleotides: TGTGCCAGCAGGCCGGACTCCGGCCCAACTGAAGCTTTCTTT. It yields the protein CASRPDSGPTEAFF.

The chain recombines TRBV4-3 with TRBJ1-1, with 7 bases lining up with TRBD1. The CDR3 is made up of 15 amino acids. CDR1 and CDR2 from the germline V gene are LGHNA and YSLEER. V shed 4 bases, J shed 5 bases, and the junction held 10 bases outside the gene matches. DNA for the CDR3: TGCGCCAGCAGCCCATCAGGACAGGATCTGACTGAAGCTTTCTTT. Translated, it gives CASSPSGQDLTEAFF.

Here the CDR3 reads CASSVRLARTDTQYF. In DNA, the CDR3 is TGTGCCAGCAGCGTAAGACTAGCCCGCACAGATACGCAGTATTTT. The rearrangement joins TRBV9 to TRBJ2-3; TRBD2 matches at 7 bases. Germline CDR1 SGDLS, CDR2 YYNGEE. The CDR3 extends over 15 amino acids. J was trimmed by 1 base and V by 1 base; bases with no gene match: 3.

In its sample, this clonotype was seen a few times. The chain recombines TRBV12-3 or TRBV12-4 with TRBJ2-7; TRBD1 matches 11 bases. CDR3 length: 16 amino acids. Trimming removed 4 bases from V and 6 bases from J; junction bases left unmatched: 11. The CDR3 is CASSYPGTGGPREQYF. CDR3 DNA: TGTGCCAGCAGTTATCCCGGGACAGGGGGTCCTCGCGAGCAGTACTTC.

This clonotype was counted between two and nine times. V gene TRBV6-2 or TRBV6-3 combines with J gene TRBJ1-2, with 8 bases aligning to TRBD1. The CDR3 runs to 13 residues. Losses at the gene ends were 8 bases for V and 6 bases for J; bases not matched to a gene: 8. Germline lookup yields CDR1 MNHEY and CDR2 SVGEGT. CDR3 residues: CASWTQGVDGYTF. The CDR3 DNA reads as TGTGCCAGCTGGACACAGGGGGTAGATGGCTACACCTTC.

This clonotype was recorded a few times. V and J are TRBV5-1 and TRBJ2-3, with D maybe TRBD2 (6 bases). The germline V gene encodes CDR1 SGHRS and CDR2 YFSETQ. The CDR3 is 15 amino acids. V shed 2 bases and J shed 0 bases, with 10 bases lying between them. CDR3 amino acids: CASSLSGFSTDTQYF. As DNA, the CDR3 is TGCGCCAGCAGCTTAAGCGGGTTTAGCACAGATACGCAGTATTTT.

This clonotype showed up just a few times. This sequence joins TRBV4-1 and TRBJ2-5, with D tentatively TRBD1 (5 bases). Looked up from germline, CDR1 is MGHRA and CDR2 is YSYEKL. Trimming shortened V by 0 bases and J by 5 bases, and 13 bases separated the two germline ends. The CDR3 consists of 15 residues. The CDR3 loop reads CASSQDRGELETQYF. CDR3 coding DNA: TGCGCCAGCAGCCAAGATAGGGGTGAGCTGGAGACCCAGTACTTC.

In this sample, this clonotype turned up a few times. This sequence joins TRBV19 and TRBJ1-4; no firm D call. Germline V gene data show CDR1 as LNHDA and CDR2 as SQIVND (reference sequence). Trimming shortened V by 5 bases and J by 8 bases, and 15 bases separated the two germline ends. There are 14 residues in the CDR3. The CDR3 DNA is TGTGCCAGTAGTCTTGCTACCTTTGAGGAAAAACTGTTTTTT. Translating it yields CASSLATFEEKLFF.

Of note for this clonotype: A junction end diverges from the germline sequence, so it may reflect a read error. This chain joins TRBV4-1 and TRBJ1-1; D is perhaps TRBD1 (5 bases). The germline gives CDR1 MGHRA, CDR2 YSYEKL. The CDR3 spans 15 residues. This CDR3 is CASRQGNGANTEAFF. Here the CDR3 DNA reads TGCGCCAGCAGACAAGGCAATGGGGCAAACACTGAAGCTTTCTTT.

This clonotype has more than one count but fewer than ten. The CDR3: CASSQSSIQYF. The CDR3 nucleotides are TGTGCCAGCAGTCAGAGTAGCATTCAGTACTTC. The chain uses TRBV6-2 or TRBV6-3 and TRBJ2-4; D gene ambiguous. This CDR3 is 11 amino acids long. The V and J ends lost 5 bases and 9 bases respectively, with 8 bases between them. Per germline, CDR1 MNHEY and CDR2 SVGEGT.

The rearrangement uses TRBV6-6 and TRBJ1-2; 7 bases match TRBD1. Trimming cost V 6 bases and J 4 bases; bases outside gene matches: 14. This CDR3 is built from 16 residues. CDR1 and CDR2 from the germline V gene are MNHNY and SVGAGI (reference sequence). The CDR3 protein is CASSTSGQVDLYGYTF. For the CDR3, the DNA is TGTGCCAGCAGCACCTCCGGACAGGTCGATCTCTATGGCTACACCTTC.

This clonotype was counted a few times. The CDR3 region is CASSIELVKFF. CDR3 nucleotides: TGTGCCAGTAGTATCGAGCTGGTGAAGTTCTTC. The chain links TRBV19 to TRBJ2-1; D uncertain. The germline CDR1 and CDR2 sequences are LNHDA and SQIVND (reference sequence). The CDR3 runs 11 residues. With 3 bases removed from V and 14 bases from J, the gap between germline ends came to 11 bases.

This clonotype was seen a handful of times. The chain couples TRBV6-1 to TRBJ2-3; 7 nucleotides align to TRBD2. With V trimmed by 3 bases and J by 1 base, 13 bases remained unmatched. This CDR3 comprises 18 residues. Germline values: CDR1 MNHNS, CDR2 SASEGT. This chain's CDR3 is CASSDFGGRVSRTDTQYF. DNA for the CDR3: TGTGCCAGCAGTGACTTTGGGGGGAGGGTTTCACGCACAGATACGCAGTATTTT.

This clonotype has more than one count but fewer than ten. This chain connects TRBV14 to TRBJ2-2, with 8 bases aligning to TRBD1. The CDR3 has 15 residues. CDR1 is SGHDN and CDR2 is FVKESK in the germline V gene. V lost 2 bases, J lost 3 bases, and 2 bases stayed unmatched. The CDR3 loop is CASSQLDRDTGELFF. DNA of the CDR3: TGTGCCAGCAGCCAACTGGACAGGGACACCGGGGAGCTGTTTTTT.

This clonotype has just a few counts. V is TRBV7-2 and J is TRBJ2-3; TRBD2 is a possible D gene (6 bases). The CDR3 sequence is 14 residues long. Germline V gene lookup returns CDR1 SGHTA and CDR2 FQGNSA. The V and J ends lost 5 bases and 2 bases respectively, with 11 bases between them. The CDR3 coding sequence is TGTGCCAGCAGCCCCGGGAGTCCCACAGATACGCAGTATTTT. This translates into CASSPGSPTDTQYF.

The V and J genes are TRBV7-8 and TRBJ2-2, with 8 bases identical to TRBD2. From germline, CDR1 is SGHVS and CDR2 FQNEAQ. V shed 5 bases, J shed 4 bases, and the junction held 3 bases outside the gene matches. The CDR3 contains 14 residues. DNA of the CDR3: TGTGCCAGCAGCCCGGCGGGGGGCACCGGGGAGCTGTTTTTT. It codes for CASSPAGGTGELFF.

This clonotype has a handful of counts. CDR3 loop: CASSPNTGKTEAFF. The CDR3 coding sequence is TGTGCCAGCTCACCGAATACAGGGAAGACTGAAGCTTTCTTT. The chain recombines TRBV18 with TRBJ1-1; TRBD1 is a possible D gene (6 bases). The CDR3 sequence is 14 residues long. Germline CDR1 reads KGHSH; CDR2 reads LQKENI. V was clipped by 3 bases and J by 5 bases, with 13 bases between them. Full variable domain (rest looked up from reference TRBV18 and TRBJ1-1): NAGVMQNPRHLVRRRGQEARLRCSPMKGHSHVYWYRQLPEEGLKFMVYLQKENIIDESGMPKERFSAEFPKEGPSILRIQQVVRGDSAAYFCASSPNTGKTEAFFGQGTRLTVV.

This clonotype was recorded a few times. The genes are TRBV4-1 and TRBJ1-2; D gene ambiguous. The CDR3 is made up of 13 amino acids. Looked up from germline, CDR1 is MGHRA and CDR2 is YSYEKL. The V gene lost 2 bases and the J gene lost 1 base, with 5 bases spanning the gap. The CDR3 spells CASSQLGNYGYTF. The CDR3 region has the DNA TGCGCCAGCAGCCAACTGGGTAACTATGGCTACACCTTC.